The 8 T cell receptor beta chains reported below all come from one sample, sequenced in a study of patients and donors after allogeneic stem cell transplantation. TCRdb recomputed calls from the RT-PCR reads with MiXCR, one row per CDR3 protein. Of roughly 940,000 distinct CDR3 sequences in the sample, more than 15% were seen once. The source material was blood, either unsorted or a sorted T cell fraction (not recorded which). Source of these receptors: a human donor who was either an allogeneic HSCT recipient or a stem cell or donor lymphocyte infusion donor (not recorded which). It is not recorded whose cells these are; they may come from a transplant donor.

In DNA form, the CDR3 reads TGTGCCAGCAGTCTCCTTGACAGCAACTATGGCTACACCTTC. This sequence encodes CASSLLDSNYGYTF. This rearrangement joins TRBV6-1 to TRBJ1-2; D may be TRBD1 (5 bases). CDR1 and CDR2 from the germline V gene are MNHNS and SASEGT. The CDR3 sequence is 14 residues long. With 5 bases removed from V and 2 bases from J, the gap between germline ends came to 12 bases.

This clonotype was recorded a few times. The J gene is TRBJ2-1, the V gene TRBV4-1; 7 bases map to TRBD2. Germline V gives CDR1 MGHRA, CDR2 YSYEKL. The CDR3 sequence is 17 residues long. With V trimmed by 0 bases and J by 2 bases, 7 bases remained unmatched. As DNA, the CDR3 is TGCGCCAGCAGCCAAGAAATGGCGGGAGCCCCCTACAATGAGCAGTTCTTC. This translates into CASSQEMAGAPYNEQFF.

This clonotype appeared a few times. This chain links TRBV3-1 with TRBJ1-3; a possible D gene is TRBD1 (5 bases). This CDR3 region has 14 residues. V dropped 3 bases and J dropped 3 bases, with 9 bases sitting between them. Germline CDR1 and CDR2: LGHDT and YNNKEL (reference sequence). The DNA of the CDR3 is TGTGCCAGCAGCCAGGCAGGGTATGGAAACACCATATATTTT. Protein sequence: CASSQAGYGNTIYF.

Only a few counts were recorded for this clonotype. This chain links TRBV12-3 or TRBV12-4 with TRBJ1-4; possible D gene TRBD1, 6 bases. Between the trimmed V and J ends, which lost 6 bases and 5 bases, there was a span of 13 bases. The CDR3 runs to 14 residues. The CDR3 nucleotides read TGTGCCAGCAGACAGGGACGGAAGAATGAAAAACTGTTTTTT. Translated: CASRQGRKNEKLFF.

CDR3 region: CASSLIRGGYEQYF. The CDR3 region has the DNA TGTGCCAGCAGCTTGATCCGGGGGGGGTACGAGCAGTACTTC. The chain couples TRBV5-6 to TRBJ2-7; 8 bases agree with TRBD2. This CDR3 has 14 residues. J gave up 4 bases and V 1 base, and 4 bases lay outside the gene matches. CDR1 SGHDT and CDR2 YYEEEE come from the germline V gene.

The genes are TRBV6-2 or TRBV6-3 and TRBJ2-1, with a weak D call TRBD1 (6 bases). Per the germline V gene, CDR1 is MNHEY and CDR2 is SVGEGT. V shed 6 bases and J shed 9 bases, with 15 bases lying between them. The CDR3 totals 13 residues. This CDR3 reads CASSPDRWGEQFF. DNA for the CDR3: TGTGCCAGCAGCCCCGACAGGTGGGGTGAGCAGTTCTTC.

V gene TRBV5-6 combines with J gene TRBJ2-1, with unresolved D. In germline, CDR1 is SGHDT, CDR2 YYEEEE. V was clipped by 4 bases and J by 0 bases, with 14 bases between them. CDR3 length: 16 residues. CDR3 region: CASSPMGFLSYNEQFF. CDR3 sequence (DNA): TGTGCCAGCAGCCCCATGGGATTCCTCTCCTACAATGAGCAGTTCTTC.

The chain uses TRBV20-1 and TRBJ1-5; no firm D call. V was trimmed by 3 bases and J by 2 bases, leaving 14 bases between them. The CDR3 spans 15 residues. Germline CDR1 and CDR2: DFQATT and SNEGSKA (reference sequence). DNA for the CDR3: TGCAGTGCTAGGACCCCCGGCGTAGGCAATCAGCCCCAGCATTTT. As protein: CSARTPGVGNQPQHF.